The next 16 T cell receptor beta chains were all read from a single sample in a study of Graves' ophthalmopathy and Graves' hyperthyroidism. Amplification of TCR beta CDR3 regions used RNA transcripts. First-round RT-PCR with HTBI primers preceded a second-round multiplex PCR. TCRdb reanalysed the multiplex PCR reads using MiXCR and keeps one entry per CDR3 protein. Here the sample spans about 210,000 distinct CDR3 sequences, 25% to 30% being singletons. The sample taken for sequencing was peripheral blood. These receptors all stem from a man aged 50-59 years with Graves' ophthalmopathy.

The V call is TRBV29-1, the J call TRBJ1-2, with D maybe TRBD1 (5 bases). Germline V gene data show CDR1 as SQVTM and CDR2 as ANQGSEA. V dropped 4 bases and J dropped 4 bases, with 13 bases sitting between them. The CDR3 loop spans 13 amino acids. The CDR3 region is CSVVGLGLYGYTF. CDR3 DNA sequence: TGCAGCGTTGTGGGGCTCGGACTCTATGGCTACACCTTC.

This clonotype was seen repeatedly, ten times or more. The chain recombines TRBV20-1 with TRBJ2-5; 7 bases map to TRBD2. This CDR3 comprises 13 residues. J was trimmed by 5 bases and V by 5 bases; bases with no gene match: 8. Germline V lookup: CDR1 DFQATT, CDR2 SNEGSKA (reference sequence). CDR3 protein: CSAPLGGRETQYF. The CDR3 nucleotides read TGCAGTGCTCCCCTGGGAGGGCGTGAGACCCAGTACTTC.

CDR3 sequence: CASRPAGAKNIQYF. Written as DNA, the CDR3 is TGTGCCAGCAGGCCAGCGGGAGCCAAAAACATTCAGTACTTC. The rearrangement uses TRBV6-1 and TRBJ2-4, with D possibly TRBD2 on 6 matching bases. This CDR3 comprises 14 residues. CDR1 and CDR2 (germline): MNHNS, SASEGT. Trimming removed 6 bases from V and 0 bases from J, with 9 bases in between.

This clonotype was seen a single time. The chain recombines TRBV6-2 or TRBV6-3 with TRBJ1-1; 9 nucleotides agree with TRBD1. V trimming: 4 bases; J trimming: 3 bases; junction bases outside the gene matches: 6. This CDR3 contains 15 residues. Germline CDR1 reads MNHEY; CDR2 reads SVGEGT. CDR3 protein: CASSSHRGRDTEAFF. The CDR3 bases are TGTGCCAGCAGTTCACACAGGGGGCGCGACACTGAAGCTTTCTTT.

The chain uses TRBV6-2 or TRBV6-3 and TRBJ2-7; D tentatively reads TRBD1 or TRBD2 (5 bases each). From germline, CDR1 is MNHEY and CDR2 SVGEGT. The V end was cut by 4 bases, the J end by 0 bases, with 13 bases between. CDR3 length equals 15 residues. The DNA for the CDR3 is TGTGCCAGCAGTTCGGGAAGGGGACCCTCCTACGAGCAGTACTTC. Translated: CASSSGRGPSYEQYF.

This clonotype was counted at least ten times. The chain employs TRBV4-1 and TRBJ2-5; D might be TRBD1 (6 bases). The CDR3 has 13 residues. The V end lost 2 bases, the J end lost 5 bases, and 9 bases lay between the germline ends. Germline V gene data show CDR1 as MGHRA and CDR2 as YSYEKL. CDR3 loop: CASSQSQGETQYF. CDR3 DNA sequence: TGCGCCAGCAGCCAATCCCAGGGGGAGACCCAGTACTTC.

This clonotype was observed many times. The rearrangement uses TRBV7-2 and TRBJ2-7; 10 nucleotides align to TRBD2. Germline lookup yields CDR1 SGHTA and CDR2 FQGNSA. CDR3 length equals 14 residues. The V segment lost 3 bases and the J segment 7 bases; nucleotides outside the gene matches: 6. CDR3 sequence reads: CASSFGLAGDEQYF. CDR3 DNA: TGTGCCAGCAGCTTCGGGCTAGCGGGAGATGAGCAGTACTTC. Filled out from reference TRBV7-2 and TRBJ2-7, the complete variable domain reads GAGVSQSPSNKVTEKGKDVELRCDPISGHTALYWYRQSLGQGLEFLIYFQGNSAPDKSGLPSDRFSAERTGGSVSTLTIQRTQQEDSAVYLCASSFGLAGDEQYFGPGTRLTVT.

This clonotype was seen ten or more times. The CDR3 protein is CASSWGNAQETQYF. The CDR3 DNA reads as TGCGCCAGCAGCTGGGGGAACGCTCAAGAGACCCAGTACTTC. The V call is TRBV5-1, the J call TRBJ2-5, with D perhaps assigned TRBD1 or TRBD2 (5 bases each). V was pared by 3 bases and J by 2 bases, with 11 bases between. Germline assignment: CDR1 SGHRS and CDR2 YFSETQ. This CDR3 is built from 14 residues.

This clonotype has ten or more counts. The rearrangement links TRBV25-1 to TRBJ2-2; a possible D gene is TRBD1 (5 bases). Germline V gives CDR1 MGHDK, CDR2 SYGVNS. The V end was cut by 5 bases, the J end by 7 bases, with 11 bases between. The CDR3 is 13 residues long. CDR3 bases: TGTGCCAGCAGTTCAGGGTTCAACGGGGAGCTGTTTTTT. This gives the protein CASSSGFNGELFF.

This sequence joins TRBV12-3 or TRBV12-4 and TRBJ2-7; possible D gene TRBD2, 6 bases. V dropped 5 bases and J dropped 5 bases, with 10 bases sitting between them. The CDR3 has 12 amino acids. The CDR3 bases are TGTGCCAGCAGTCGGGACTTTCACGAGCAGTACTTC. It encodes CASSRDFHEQYF.

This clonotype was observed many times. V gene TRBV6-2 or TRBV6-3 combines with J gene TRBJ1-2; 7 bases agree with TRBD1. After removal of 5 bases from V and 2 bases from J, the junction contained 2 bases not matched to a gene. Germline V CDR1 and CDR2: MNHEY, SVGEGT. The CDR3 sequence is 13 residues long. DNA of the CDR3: TGTGCCAGCAGTCGGACAGGAAACTATGGCTACACCTTC. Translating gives CASSRTGNYGYTF.

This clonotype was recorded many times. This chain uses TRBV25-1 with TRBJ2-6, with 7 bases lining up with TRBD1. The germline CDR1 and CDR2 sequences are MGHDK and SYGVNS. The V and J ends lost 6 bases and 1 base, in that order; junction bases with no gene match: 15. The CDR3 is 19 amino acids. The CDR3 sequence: CASRSGCTYRGSGANVLTF. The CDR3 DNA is TGTGCCAGCAGGTCCGGATGCACCTACAGGGGTTCTGGGGCCAACGTCCTGACTTTC.

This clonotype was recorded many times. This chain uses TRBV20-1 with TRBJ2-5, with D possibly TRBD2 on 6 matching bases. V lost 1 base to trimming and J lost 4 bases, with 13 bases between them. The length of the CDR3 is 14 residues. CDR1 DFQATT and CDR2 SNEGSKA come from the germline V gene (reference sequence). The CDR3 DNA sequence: TGCAGTGCTAGAGGGCCGGGAGTGAGAGAGACCCAGTACTTC. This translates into CSARGPGVRETQYF.

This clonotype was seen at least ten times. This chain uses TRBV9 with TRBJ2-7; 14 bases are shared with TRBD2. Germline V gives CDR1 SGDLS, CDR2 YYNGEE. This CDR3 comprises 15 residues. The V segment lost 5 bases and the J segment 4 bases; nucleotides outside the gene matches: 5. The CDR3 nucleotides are TGTGCCAGCAGTGGGACTAGCGGGAGTACGTACGAGCAGTACTTC. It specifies CASSGTSGSTYEQYF.

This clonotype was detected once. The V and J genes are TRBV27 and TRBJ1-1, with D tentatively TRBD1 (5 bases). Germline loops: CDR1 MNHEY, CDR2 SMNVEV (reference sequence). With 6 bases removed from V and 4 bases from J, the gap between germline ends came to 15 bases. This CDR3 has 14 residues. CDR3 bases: TGTGCCAGCAGCGACAGTTTAAAGTTCACTGAAGCTTTCTTT. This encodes CASSDSLKFTEAFF.

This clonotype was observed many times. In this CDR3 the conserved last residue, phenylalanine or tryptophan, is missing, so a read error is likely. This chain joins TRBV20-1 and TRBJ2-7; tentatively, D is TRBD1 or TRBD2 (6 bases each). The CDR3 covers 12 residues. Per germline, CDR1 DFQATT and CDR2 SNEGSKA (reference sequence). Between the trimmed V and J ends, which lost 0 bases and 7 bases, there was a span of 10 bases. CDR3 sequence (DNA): TGCAGTGCTAGAGAGGGGGGCCGGGAGCAGTACTAC. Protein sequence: CSAREGGREQYY.